Listed below are T cell receptor beta chains from one sample, sequenced in a study of blood T cells in healthy people across ages. TCRdb ran MiXCR on the 5' RACE reads and lists one entry per CDR3 protein. The profile covers about 640,000 distinct CDR3 sequences, with 25% to 30% appearing a single time and 15% to 18% taken by the ten largest. The sequenced sample consisted of blood. These receptors were taken from an elderly woman in good health. CDR3s include the opening cysteine and the closing phenylalanine or tryptophan. The order of the fields is J gene, D gene, V gene, clone size, CDR3 DNA, CDR3 protein. The D gene is left open where the match is weak. Expanded clones are given a class, and other clones once, few, many or no size at all.

J: TRBJ2-1; D: NA; V: TRBV5-6; size: many; DNA: TGTGCCAGCAGCTTGGACTTCCAAAGCTCCTACAATGAGCAGTTCTTC; CDR3: CASSLDFQSSYNEQFF
J: TRBJ2-7; D: NA; V: TRBV2; size: many; DNA: TGTGCCAGCATGGAGGACTACGAGCAGTACTTC; CDR3: CASMEDYEQYF
J: TRBJ1-4; D: NA; V: TRBV6-5; size: NA; DNA: TGTGCCAGCAGTTACGGACAAGGGTTAAGTGAAAAACTGTTTTTT; CDR3: CASSYGQGLSEKLFF
J: TRBJ2-6; D: NA; V: TRBV5-1; size: many; DNA: TGCGCCAGCAGCTTGGACGGCGGGGTGATAAGCGTCCTGACTTTC; CDR3: CASSLDGGVISVLTF
J: TRBJ2-1; D: TRBD2; V: TRBV6-6; size: few; DNA: TGTGCCAGCAGTTACCCCTCTAGCGGCACCTACAATGAGCAGTTCTTC; CDR3: CASSYPSSGTYNEQFF
J: TRBJ2-5; D: NA; V: TRBV5-1; size: many; DNA: TGCGCCAGCAGCTTGGTCGCAGCCCAAGAGACCCAGTACTTC; CDR3: CASSLVAAQETQYF
J: TRBJ1-5; D: NA; V: TRBV20-1; size: few; DNA: TGCAGTGCTAGGGCAGGGACTAGCAATCAGCCCCAGCATTTT; CDR3: CSARAGTSNQPQHF
J: TRBJ2-1; D: NA; V: TRBV18; size: many; DNA: TGTGCCAGCTCACCACTTCCGAAGAGCTCCTACAATGAGCAGTTCTTC; CDR3: CASSPLPKSSYNEQFF
J: TRBJ2-3; D: NA; V: TRBV7-7; size: many; DNA: TGTGCTAGCAGCTTACGGCAAGCAGATACGCAGTATTTT; CDR3: CASSLRQADTQYF
J: TRBJ2-1; D: NA; V: TRBV30; size: NA; DNA: TGTGCTTCAGGGTACTACAATGAGCAGTTCTTC; CDR3: CASGYYNEQFF
J: TRBJ1-2; D: TRBD1; V: TRBV5-6; size: NA; DNA: TGTGCCAGCAGCCAGATAGGACAGGTGGGCTATGGCTACACCTTC; CDR3: CASSQIGQVGYGYTF
J: TRBJ1-5; D: NA; V: TRBV20-1; size: many; DNA: TGCAGTGCAAACAGACAGCAGTACCAGCATTTT; CDR3: CSANRQQYQHF
J: TRBJ2-7; D: NA; V: TRBV5-1; size: many; DNA: TGCGCCAGCAGCTTGGTTCCGGGAGTTCAGGAGCAGTACTTC; CDR3: CASSLVPGVQEQYF
J: TRBJ2-7; D: NA; V: TRBV27; size: NA; DNA: TGTGCCAGCAGTTTATACCCACAGGGATCCTACGAGCAGTACTTC; CDR3: CASSLYPQGSYEQYF
J: TRBJ1-5; D: NA; V: TRBV6-1; size: NA; DNA: TGTGCCAGCAGTGAAAGAATAGGGGGGGAAAAGCCCCAGCATTTT; CDR3: CASSERIGGEKPQHF
J: TRBJ2-3; D: TRBD2; V: TRBV7-2; size: NA; DNA: TGTGCCAGCAGCTCGGGACTAGCGGGTTCCGGACGCACAGATACGCAGTATTTT; CDR3: CASSSGLAGSGRTDTQYF
J: TRBJ2-3; D: TRBD1; V: TRBV20-1; size: many; DNA: TGCAGTGCTAGCCCAGGGGGCAACCCCACAGATACGCAGTATTTT; CDR3: CSASPGGNPTDTQYF
J: TRBJ2-1; D: TRBD2; V: TRBV20-1; size: NA; DNA: TGCAGTGCTAAGCGGGGGGGCGCCTACAATGAGCAGTTCTTC; CDR3: CSAKRGGAYNEQFF
J: TRBJ2-7; D: NA; V: TRBV28; size: many; DNA: TGTGCCAGCAGCCCGGACGGATCCTACGAGCGGTACTTC; CDR3: CASSPDGSYERYF
J: TRBJ2-1; D: TRBD2; V: TRBV6-4; size: many; DNA: TGTGCCAGCAGTGAGGGCGGGGGAGTCTACAATGAGCAGTTCTTC; CDR3: CASSEGGGVYNEQFF
J: TRBJ1-5; D: TRBD1; V: TRBV12-3/TRBV12-4; size: few; DNA: TGTGCCAGCAGTTTACGTGGACAGGGGAATCAGCCCCAGCATTTT; CDR3: CASSLRGQGNQPQHF
J: TRBJ2-5; D: NA; V: TRBV30; size: many; DNA: TGTGCCTGGAAGCCTCAGACAGGGAGGTTGACGGAGACCCAGTACTTC; CDR3: CAWKPQTGRLTETQYF
J: TRBJ1-2; D: NA; V: TRBV7-9; size: many; DNA: TGTGCCAGCAGCTTAACGGCCTCAACAGATGGCTACACCTTC; CDR3: CASSLTASTDGYTF
J: TRBJ2-7; D: TRBD2; V: TRBV9; size: many; DNA: TGTGCCAGCAGCGTAGGGGCTAGCGGGGGCCACGAGCAGTACTTC; CDR3: CASSVGASGGHEQYF
J: TRBJ2-3; D: NA; V: TRBV3-1; size: many; DNA: TGTGCCAGCAGCCCTACAGGCGCCCTCACAGATACGCAGTATTTT; CDR3: CASSPTGALTDTQYF
J: TRBJ1-5; D: NA; V: TRBV7-9; size: NA; DNA: TGTGCCAGCAGCTCAGGACAGACCAATCAGCCCCAGCATTTT; CDR3: CASSSGQTNQPQHF
J: TRBJ2-5; D: NA; V: TRBV7-9; size: many; DNA: TGTGCCAGCAGCTCCCCCGGAGATTTGAAAGAGACCCAGTACTTC; CDR3: CASSSPGDLKETQYF
J: TRBJ2-1; D: TRBD2; V: TRBV5-1; size: NA; DNA: TGCGCCAGCAGCCCAAGGACTAGCGGGAGGTCCAATGAGCAGTTCTTC; CDR3: CASSPRTSGRSNEQFF
J: TRBJ2-7; D: TRBD1; V: TRBV7-2; size: NA; DNA: TGTGCCAGCAGCTCGCCACGACTCCGGGACAGGGGTTCCGAGCAGTACTTC; CDR3: CASSSPRLRDRGSEQYF
J: TRBJ2-7; D: NA; V: TRBV25-1; size: many; DNA: TGTGCCAGCAGTGAGTCGGGGCCCTACGAGCAGTACTTC; CDR3: CASSESGPYEQYF
J: TRBJ2-1; D: NA; V: TRBV7-3; size: many; DNA: TGTGCCAGCAGCCCCCAGGGGCGCAATGAGCAGTTCTTC; CDR3: CASSPQGRNEQFF
J: TRBJ2-3; D: NA; V: TRBV15; size: many; DNA: TGTGCCACCAGCAGAGAGAGGAGTCCTCGGGCCACAGATACGCAGTATTTT; CDR3: CATSRERSPRATDTQYF
J: TRBJ2-7; D: TRBD2; V: TRBV5-1; size: NA; DNA: TGCGCCAGCAGCAGGCATACTAGCGCCCTGGGGCGCGAGCAGTACTTC; CDR3: CASSRHTSALGREQYF
J: TRBJ2-5; D: NA; V: TRBV5-1; size: NA; DNA: TGCGCCAGCAGCTTGGACAGGTCCGGGATGGAGCAGTACTTC; CDR3: CASSLDRSGMEQYF
J: TRBJ2-5; D: TRBD2; V: TRBV15; size: many; DNA: TGTGCCACCACCCGAGGGAGCGGGGGCCAAGAGACCCAGTACTTC; CDR3: CATTRGSGGQETQYF
J: TRBJ2-7; D: TRBD1; V: TRBV30; size: many; DNA: TGTGCCTGGAGACGGGGACAGGGTCCCTACGAGCAGTACTTC; CDR3: CAWRRGQGPYEQYF